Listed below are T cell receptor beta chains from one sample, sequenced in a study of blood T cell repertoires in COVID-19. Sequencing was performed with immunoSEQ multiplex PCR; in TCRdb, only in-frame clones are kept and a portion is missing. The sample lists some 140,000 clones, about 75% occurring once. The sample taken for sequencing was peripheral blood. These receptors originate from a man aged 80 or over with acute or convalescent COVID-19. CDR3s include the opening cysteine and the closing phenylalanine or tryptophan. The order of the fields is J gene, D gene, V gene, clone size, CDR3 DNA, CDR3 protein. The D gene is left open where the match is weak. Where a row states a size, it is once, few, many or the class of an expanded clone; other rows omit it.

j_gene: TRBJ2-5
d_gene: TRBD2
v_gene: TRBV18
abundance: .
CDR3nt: TGTGCCAGCTCACCAAGCGGGGACGAGACCCAGTACTTC
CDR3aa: CASSPSGDETQYF

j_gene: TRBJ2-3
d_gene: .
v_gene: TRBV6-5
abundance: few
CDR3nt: TGTGCCAGCAGTCGAACGCTAAACACAGATACGCAGTATTTT
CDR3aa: CASSRTLNTDTQYF

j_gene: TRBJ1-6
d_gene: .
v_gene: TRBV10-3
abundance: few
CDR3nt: TGTGCCATCAGGCAGGGAACCGAATCACCCCTCCACTTT
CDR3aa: CAIRQGTESPLHF

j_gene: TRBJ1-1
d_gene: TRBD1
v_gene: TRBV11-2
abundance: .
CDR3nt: TGTGCCAGCAGCTTAAGGGGACAGGGATCAGCTTTCTTT
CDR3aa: CASSLRGQGSAFF

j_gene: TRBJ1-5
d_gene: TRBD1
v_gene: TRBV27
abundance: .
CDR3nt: TGTGCCAGCAGACATTTGACAGGGGAGGGAAGCAATCAGCCCCAGCATTTT
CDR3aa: CASRHLTGEGSNQPQHF

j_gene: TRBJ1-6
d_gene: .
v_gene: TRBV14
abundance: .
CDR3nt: TGTGCCAGCGCACTCTCCTATAATTCACCCCTCCACTTT
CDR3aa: CASALSYNSPLHF

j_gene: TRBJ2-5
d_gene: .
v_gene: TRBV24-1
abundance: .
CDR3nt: TGTGCCACCAGTGATTCACGGACATCCGGAGAGACCCAGTACTTC
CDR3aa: CATSDSRTSGETQYF

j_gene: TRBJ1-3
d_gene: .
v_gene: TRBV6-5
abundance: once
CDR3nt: TGTGCCAGCAGCCGTGCAGGGGCTGGAAACACCATATATTTT
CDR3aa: CASSRAGAGNTIYF

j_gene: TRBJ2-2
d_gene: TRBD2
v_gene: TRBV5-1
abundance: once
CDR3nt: TGCGCCAGCAACGCCGCGGGGGACACCGGGGAGCTGTTTTTT
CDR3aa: CASNAAGDTGELFF

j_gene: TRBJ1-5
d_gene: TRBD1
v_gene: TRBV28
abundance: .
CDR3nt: TGTGCCAGCAGTTTACAGGGGACAGGGGGCGTCAATCAGCCCCAGCATTTT
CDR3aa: CASSLQGTGGVNQPQHF

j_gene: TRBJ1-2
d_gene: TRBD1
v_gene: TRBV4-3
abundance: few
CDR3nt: TGCGCCAGCAGCCAAAACAGGGGCGCCGGCTACACCTTC
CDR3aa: CASSQNRGAGYTF

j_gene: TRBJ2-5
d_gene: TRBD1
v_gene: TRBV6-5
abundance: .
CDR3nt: TGTGCCAGCAGTTCCCAAGACAGGGCCCAGTACTTC
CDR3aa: CASSSQDRAQYF

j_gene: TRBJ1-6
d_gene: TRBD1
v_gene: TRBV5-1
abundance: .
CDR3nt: TGCGCCAGCAGCTTGACTGGGACAGGAGGTAATTCACCCCTCCACTTT
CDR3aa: CASSLTGTGGNSPLHF

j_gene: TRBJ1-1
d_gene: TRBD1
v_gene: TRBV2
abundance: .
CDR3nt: TGTGCCAGCACCTGGACAGGAGTGAACACTGAAGCTTTCTTT
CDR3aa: CASTWTGVNTEAFF

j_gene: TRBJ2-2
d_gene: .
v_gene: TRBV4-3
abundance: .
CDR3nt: TGCGCCAGCAGCCAAGATCTTGGGGGGGGCTATTACACCGGGGAGCTGTTTTTT
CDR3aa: CASSQDLGGGYYTGELFF

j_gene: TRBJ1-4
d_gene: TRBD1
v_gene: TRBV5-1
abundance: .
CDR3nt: TGCGCCAGCAGTCCAACCCACACCGGGACAGATGAAAAACTGTTTTTT
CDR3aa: CASSPTHTGTDEKLFF

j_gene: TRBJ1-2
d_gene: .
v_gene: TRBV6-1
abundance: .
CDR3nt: TGTGCCAGCAGTGAGAGGGTTAATAGTTATGGCTACACCTTC
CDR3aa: CASSERVNSYGYTF

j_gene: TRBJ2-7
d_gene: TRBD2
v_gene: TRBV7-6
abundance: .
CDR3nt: TGTGCCAGCAGCACAACTAGCGGGACCTACGAGCAGTACTTC
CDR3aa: CASSTTSGTYEQYF

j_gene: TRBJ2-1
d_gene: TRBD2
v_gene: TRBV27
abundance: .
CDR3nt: TGTGCCAGCAGTCCTAGCGGCCTAGCGGGGTCCAATGAGCAGTTCTTC
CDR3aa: CASSPSGLAGSNEQFF

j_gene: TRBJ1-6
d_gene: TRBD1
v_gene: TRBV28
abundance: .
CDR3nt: TGTGCCAGCAGGGACAGGCCCAATTCACCCCTCCACTTT
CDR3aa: CASRDRPNSPLHF

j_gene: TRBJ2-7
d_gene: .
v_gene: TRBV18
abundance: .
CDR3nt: TGTGCCAGCTCAAATAGCTCCTACGAGCAGTACTTC
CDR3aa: CASSNSSYEQYF

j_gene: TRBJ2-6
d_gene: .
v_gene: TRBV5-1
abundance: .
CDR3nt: TGCGCCAGCAGCTTCTACTCTGGGGCCAACGTCCTGACTTTC
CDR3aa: CASSFYSGANVLTF

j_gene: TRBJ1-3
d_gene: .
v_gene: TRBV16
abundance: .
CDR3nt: TGTGCCAGCAGCCACGACAGTATTCTCTCTGGAAACACCATATATTTT
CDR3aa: CASSHDSILSGNTIYF

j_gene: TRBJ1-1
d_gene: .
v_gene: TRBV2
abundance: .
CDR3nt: TGTGCCAGCAGTGAAGCGAGAGCACCCTCTGAAGCTTTCTTT
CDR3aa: CASSEARAPSEAFF

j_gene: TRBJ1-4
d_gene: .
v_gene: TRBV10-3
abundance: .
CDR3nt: TGTGCCATCAGTGAGTCAGTAGGGCCCGGGGGTGAAAAACTGTTTTTT
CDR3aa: CAISESVGPGGEKLFF